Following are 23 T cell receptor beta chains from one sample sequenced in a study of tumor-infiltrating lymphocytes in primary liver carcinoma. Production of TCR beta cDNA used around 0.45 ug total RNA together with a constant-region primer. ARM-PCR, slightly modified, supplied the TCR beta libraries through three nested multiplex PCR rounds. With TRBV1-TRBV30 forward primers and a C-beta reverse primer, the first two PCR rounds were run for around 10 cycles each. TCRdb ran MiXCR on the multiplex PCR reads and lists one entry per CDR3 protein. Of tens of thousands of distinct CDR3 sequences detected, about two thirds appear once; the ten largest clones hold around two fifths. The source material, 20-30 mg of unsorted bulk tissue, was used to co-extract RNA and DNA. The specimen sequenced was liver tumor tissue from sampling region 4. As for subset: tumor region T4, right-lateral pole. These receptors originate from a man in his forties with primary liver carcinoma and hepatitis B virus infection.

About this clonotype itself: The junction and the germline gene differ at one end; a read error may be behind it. CDR3 in amino acids: CASSKGVGGMNTEAFF. The CDR3, as DNA: TGTGCCAGCAGTAAAGGAGTAGGGGGAATGAATACTGAAGCTTTCTTT. The V call is TRBV11-2, the J call TRBJ1-1; TRBD1 is a possible D gene (6 bases). The germline V gene has CDR1 SGHAT and CDR2 FQNNGV. The CDR3 totals 16 residues.

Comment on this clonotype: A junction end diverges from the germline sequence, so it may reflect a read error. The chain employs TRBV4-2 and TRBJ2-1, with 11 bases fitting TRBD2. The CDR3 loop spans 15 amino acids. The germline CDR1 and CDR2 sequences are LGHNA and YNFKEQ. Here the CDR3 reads CTSSQELAGAYEQFF. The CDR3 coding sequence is TGTACCAGTAGCCAAGAACTAGCGGGAGCTTATGAGCAGTTCTTC.

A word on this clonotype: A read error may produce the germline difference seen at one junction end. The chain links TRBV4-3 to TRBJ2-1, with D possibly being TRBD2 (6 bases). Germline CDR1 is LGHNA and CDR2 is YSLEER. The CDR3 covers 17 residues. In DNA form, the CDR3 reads TGCGCCAGCAGCCAAGATATGCGGAGGGTGTACTACAATGAGCATTTCTTC. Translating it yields CASSQDMRRVYYNEHFF.

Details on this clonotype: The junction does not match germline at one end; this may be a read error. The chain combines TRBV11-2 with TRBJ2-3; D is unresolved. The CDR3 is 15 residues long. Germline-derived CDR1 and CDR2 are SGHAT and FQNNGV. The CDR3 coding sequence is TGTGCCAGTAGCCTCGAATACCAAACCACAGATGCGCAGTATTTT. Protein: CASSLEYQTTDAQYF.

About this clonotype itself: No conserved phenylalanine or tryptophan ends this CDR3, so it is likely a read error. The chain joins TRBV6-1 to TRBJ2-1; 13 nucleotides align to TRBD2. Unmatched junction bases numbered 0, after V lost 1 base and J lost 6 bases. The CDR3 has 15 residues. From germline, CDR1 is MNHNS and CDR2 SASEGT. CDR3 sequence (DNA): TGTGCCAGCAGTGAAGGGACTAGCGGGAGCAATGAGCAGTTCTTA. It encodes CASSEGTSGSNEQFL.

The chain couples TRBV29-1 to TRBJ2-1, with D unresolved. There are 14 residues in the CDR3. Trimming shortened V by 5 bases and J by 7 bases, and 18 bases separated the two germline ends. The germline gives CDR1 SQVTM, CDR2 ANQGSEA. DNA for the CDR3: TGCAGCGTTCCTAGGGCAGGAGCGTTTAATGAGCAGTTCTTC. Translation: CSVPRAGAFNEQFF.

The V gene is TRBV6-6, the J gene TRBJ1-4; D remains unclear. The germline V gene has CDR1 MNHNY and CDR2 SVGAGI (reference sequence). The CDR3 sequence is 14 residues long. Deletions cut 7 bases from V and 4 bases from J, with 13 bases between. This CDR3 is CASNSDWVNEKLFF. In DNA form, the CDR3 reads TGTGCCAGCAATTCGGACTGGGTTAATGAAAAACTGTTTTTT.

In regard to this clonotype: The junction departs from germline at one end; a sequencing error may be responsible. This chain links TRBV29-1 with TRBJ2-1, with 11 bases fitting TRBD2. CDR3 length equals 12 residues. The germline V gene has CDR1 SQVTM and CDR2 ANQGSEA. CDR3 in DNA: TGCAGCGTACGACTAGCGGGATATGAGCTGTTCTTC. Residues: CSVRLAGYELFF.

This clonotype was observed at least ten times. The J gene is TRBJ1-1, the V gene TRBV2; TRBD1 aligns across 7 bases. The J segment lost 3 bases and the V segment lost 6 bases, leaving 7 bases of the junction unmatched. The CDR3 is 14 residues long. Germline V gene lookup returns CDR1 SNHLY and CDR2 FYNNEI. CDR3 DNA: TGTGCCAGCAGGGTAGGGGGCGCGGACACTGAAGCTTTCTTT. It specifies CASRVGGADTEAFF.

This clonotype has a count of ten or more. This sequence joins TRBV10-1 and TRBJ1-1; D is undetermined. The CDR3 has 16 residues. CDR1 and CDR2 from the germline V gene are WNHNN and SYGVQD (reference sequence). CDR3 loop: CSPAVRTLGTVTEAFF. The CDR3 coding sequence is TGCTCACCAGCAGTGAGGACTTTAGGAACCGTCACTGAAGCTTTCTTT.

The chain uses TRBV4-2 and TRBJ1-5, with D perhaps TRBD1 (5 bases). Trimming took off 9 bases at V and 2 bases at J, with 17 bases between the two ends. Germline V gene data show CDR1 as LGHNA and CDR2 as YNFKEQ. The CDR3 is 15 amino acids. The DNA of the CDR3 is TGTGCCAGTAACCAAGATATAGGGGGCAATCAGCCCCAGCATTTT. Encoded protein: CASNQDIGGNQPQHF.

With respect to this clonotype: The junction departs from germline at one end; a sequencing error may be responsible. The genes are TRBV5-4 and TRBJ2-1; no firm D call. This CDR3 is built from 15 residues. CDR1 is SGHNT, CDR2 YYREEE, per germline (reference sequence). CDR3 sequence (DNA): TGTGCCAGCAGCTTGGATGCCTCCTCCTACATTGAGCAGTTCTTC. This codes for CASSLDASSYIEQFF.

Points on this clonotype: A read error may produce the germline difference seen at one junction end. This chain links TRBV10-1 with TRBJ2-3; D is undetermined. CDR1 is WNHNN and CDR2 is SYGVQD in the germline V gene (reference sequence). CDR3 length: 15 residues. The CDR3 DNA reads TGCTCCAGCAGTGACAAGGGTAAACAGCACGATACGCAGTATTTT. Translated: CSSSDKGKQHDTQYF.

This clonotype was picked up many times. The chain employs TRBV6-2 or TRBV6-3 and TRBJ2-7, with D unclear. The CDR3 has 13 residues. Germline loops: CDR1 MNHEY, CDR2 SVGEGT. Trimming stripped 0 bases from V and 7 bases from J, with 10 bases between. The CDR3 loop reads CASSYSLTLEQYF. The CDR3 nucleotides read TGTGCCAGCAGTTACTCTCTGACTTTAGAGCAGTACTTC.

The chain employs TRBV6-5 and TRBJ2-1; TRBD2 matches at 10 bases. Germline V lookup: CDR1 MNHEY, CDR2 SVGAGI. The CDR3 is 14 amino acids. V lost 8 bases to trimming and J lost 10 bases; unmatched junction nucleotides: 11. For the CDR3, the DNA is TGTGCCAGCGGTTGGACTAGCGGATCCAAAGAGCAGTTCTTC. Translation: CASGWTSGSKEQFF.

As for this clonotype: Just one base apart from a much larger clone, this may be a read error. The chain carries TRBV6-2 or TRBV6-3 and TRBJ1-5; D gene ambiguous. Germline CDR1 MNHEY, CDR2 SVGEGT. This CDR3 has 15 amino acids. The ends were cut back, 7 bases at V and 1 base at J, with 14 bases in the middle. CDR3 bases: TGTGCCAGCACCCCGGTCACCATGAGCAATCAGCCCCAGCATTTT. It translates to CASTPVTMSNQPQHF.

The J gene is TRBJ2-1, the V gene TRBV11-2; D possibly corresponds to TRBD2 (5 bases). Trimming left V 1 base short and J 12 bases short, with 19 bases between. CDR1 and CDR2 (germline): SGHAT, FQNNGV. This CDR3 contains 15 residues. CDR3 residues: CASSLGPEGIPGQFF. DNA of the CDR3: TGTGCCAGCAGCTTAGGTCCAGAGGGTATTCCTGGGCAGTTCTTC.

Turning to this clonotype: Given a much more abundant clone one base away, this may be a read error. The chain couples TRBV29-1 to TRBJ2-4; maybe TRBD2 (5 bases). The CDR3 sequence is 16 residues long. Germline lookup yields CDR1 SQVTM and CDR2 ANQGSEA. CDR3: CSVETSGEGAQNIQYF. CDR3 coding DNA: TGCAGCGTTGAAACGAGCGGTGAAGGAGCCCAAAACATTCAGTACTTC.

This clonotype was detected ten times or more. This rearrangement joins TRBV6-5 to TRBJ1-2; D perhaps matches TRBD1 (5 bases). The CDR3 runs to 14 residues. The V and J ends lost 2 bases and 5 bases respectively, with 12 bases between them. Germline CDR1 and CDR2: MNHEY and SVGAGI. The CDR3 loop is CASSYGGRMYGYTF. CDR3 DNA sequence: TGTGCCAGCAGTTACGGGGGACGGATGTATGGCTACACCTTC.

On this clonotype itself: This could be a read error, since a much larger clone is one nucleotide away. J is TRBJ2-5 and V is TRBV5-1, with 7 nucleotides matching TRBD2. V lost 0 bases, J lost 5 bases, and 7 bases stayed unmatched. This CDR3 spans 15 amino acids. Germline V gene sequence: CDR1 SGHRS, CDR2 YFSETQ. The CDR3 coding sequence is TGCGCCAGCAGCTTGGTGGGCGGGGGTAGGGAGACCCAGTACTTC. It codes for CASSLVGGGRETQYF.

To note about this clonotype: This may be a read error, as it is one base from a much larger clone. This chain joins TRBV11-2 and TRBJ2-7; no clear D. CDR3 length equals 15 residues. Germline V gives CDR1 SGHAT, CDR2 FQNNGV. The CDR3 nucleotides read TGTGCCATCAGCTCCGGACGGCTTGACGCGCGCGAGCAGTACTTC. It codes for CAISSGRLDAREQYF.

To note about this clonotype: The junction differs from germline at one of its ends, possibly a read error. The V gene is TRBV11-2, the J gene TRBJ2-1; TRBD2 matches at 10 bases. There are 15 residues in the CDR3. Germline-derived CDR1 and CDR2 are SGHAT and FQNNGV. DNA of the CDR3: TGTGCCTGCAGTCCCCAGCGGGAGGGATTGAGTGAGCAGTTCTTC. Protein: CACSPQREGLSEQFF.

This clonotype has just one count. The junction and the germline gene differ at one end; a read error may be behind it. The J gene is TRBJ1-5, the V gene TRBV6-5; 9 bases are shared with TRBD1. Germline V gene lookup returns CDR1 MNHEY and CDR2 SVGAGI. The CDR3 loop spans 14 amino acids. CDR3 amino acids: CVSNPGTGKGPQHF. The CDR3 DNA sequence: TGTGTCAGCAATCCCGGGACAGGGAAGGGCCCCCAGCATTTC.